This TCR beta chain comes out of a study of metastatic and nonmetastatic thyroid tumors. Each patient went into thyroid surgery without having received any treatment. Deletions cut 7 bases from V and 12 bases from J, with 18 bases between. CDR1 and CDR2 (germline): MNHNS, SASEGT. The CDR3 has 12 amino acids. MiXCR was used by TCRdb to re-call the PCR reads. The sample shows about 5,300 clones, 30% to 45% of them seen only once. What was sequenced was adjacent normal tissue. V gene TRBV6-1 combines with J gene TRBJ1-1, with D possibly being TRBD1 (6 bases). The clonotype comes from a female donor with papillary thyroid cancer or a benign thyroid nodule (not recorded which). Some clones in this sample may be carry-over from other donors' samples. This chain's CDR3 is CASTQRRGDTFF. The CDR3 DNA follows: TGTGCCAGCACCCAACGCAGGGGAGATACTTTCTTT.